This T cell receptor (beta chain) emerged from a study of blood T cell repertoires in COVID-19. About the study: From T cells, B-cell-depleted T cells, or PBMCs came the material, which was cDNA or gDNA.

Notes on this clone: At one end, the junction sequence differs from germline, possibly due to a read error.

Germline CDR1 and CDR2: MNHNS and SASEGT. CDR3 size: 14 residues. Sequencing used immunoSEQ multiplex PCR; TCRdb keeps in-frame clones, though not all of them. Of roughly 180,000 clones in the sample, 82% were seen once. V is TRBV6-1 and J is TRBJ2-7, with D possibly TRBD1 on 5 matching bases. The sequence came from a middle-aged man who had recovered from COVID-19. Sequencing used PBMCs or T cells enriched from blood (not recorded which). The CDR3 DNA reads TGTGCCAGCGGTGATCCCACAGGAACCTACGAGCAGTACTTC. It codes for CASGDPTGTYEQYF.